These 9 T cell receptor beta chains came from one sample sequenced in a study of blood T cell repertoires in COVID-19. Only in-frame clones appear in the TCRdb table, and some are missing; sequencing was by immunoSEQ multiplex PCR. Of 120,000 or so clones in the sample, roughly nine tenths were seen once. The specimen sequenced was peripheral blood. The receptors were gathered from a man aged 45-60 years with active COVID-19.

The chain joins TRBV19 to TRBJ2-2, with 8 bases identical to TRBD1. The V gene end was trimmed by 8 bases and the J gene end by 5 bases; junction bases not matched to a gene: 13. The CDR3 spans 16 residues. Per the germline V gene, CDR1 is LNHDA and CDR2 is SQIVND (reference sequence). This CDR3 is CASRQGPLSRTGELFF. The CDR3 DNA follows: TGTGCCAGTCGACAGGGGCCCCTATCTAGGACCGGGGAGCTGTTTTTT.

This clone was recorded once. The rearrangement uses TRBV27 and TRBJ1-1; TRBD1 agrees at 11 bases. Germline CDR1 MNHEY, CDR2 SMNVEV (reference sequence). With 8 bases clipped from V and 4 bases from J, the junction kept 12 bases outside the gene matches. This CDR3 has 16 residues. CDR3 bases: TGTGCCAGCCTTACCCTCGGACAGGGGGCCTTCACTGAAGCTTTCTTT. Translation gives CASLTLGQGAFTEAFF.

This clone has just one count. The chain employs TRBV3-1 (or the pseudogene TRBV3-2) and TRBJ2-2; 12 nucleotides line up with TRBD2. Trimming cost V 7 bases and J 6 bases; bases outside gene matches: 12. The CDR3 contains 17 residues. Germline loops: CDR1 LGHDT, CDR2 YNNKEL (reference sequence). Written as DNA, the CDR3 is TGTGCCAGCAACCCGACTAGCGGGAGTGGAGTTGCCGGGGAGCTGTTTTTT. Protein: CASNPTSGSGVAGELFF.

The chain combines TRBV6-5 with TRBJ2-5, with 7 bases that match TRBD2. V lost 2 bases and J lost 3; bases outside the gene matches: 6. Germline CDR1 is MNHEY and CDR2 is SVGAGI. The CDR3 totals 15 residues. CDR3 loop: CASSYGPSGKETQYF. The DNA for the CDR3 is TGTGCCAGCAGTTACGGGCCTAGCGGAAAAGAGACCCAGTACTTC.

This chain connects TRBV3-1 (or the pseudogene TRBV3-2) to TRBJ2-7; 7 bases line up with TRBD1. V gave up 4 bases and J gave up 0 bases; unmatched junction bases: 6. This CDR3 is 15 amino acids long. CDR1 is LGHDT and CDR2 is YNNKEL in the germline V gene (reference sequence). The CDR3 region is CASSPRDRNSYEQYF. DNA of the CDR3: TGTGCCAGCAGCCCCCGGGACAGAAACTCCTACGAGCAGTACTTC.

This clone was counted only a few times. This chain links TRBV6-5 with TRBJ1-5; TRBD1 agrees at 9 bases. This CDR3 comprises 13 residues. Looked up from germline, CDR1 is MNHEY and CDR2 is SVGAGI. Trimming took 6 bases from V and 5 from J; bases not matched to a gene: 2. The CDR3 protein is CASRDRGYQPQHF. The CDR3, as DNA: TGTGCCAGCAGGGACAGGGGCTATCAGCCCCAGCATTTT.

This clone has only one observation. This sequence joins TRBV6-1 and TRBJ2-7; a weak D match, TRBD1 (5 bases). V lost 1 base and J lost 2, with 12 bases in between. Germline V gene sequence: CDR1 MNHNS, CDR2 SASEGT. The CDR3 extends over 15 amino acids. As DNA, the CDR3 is TGTGCCAGCAGTGAAGTCGAGACAGCGACCTACGAGCAGTACTTC. Translation gives CASSEVETATYEQYF.

This rearrangement joins TRBV9 to TRBJ2-7, with D tentatively TRBD1 (6 bases). V dropped 0 bases and J dropped 3 bases, with 7 bases sitting between them. In germline, CDR1 is SGDLS, CDR2 YYNGEE. The CDR3 runs to 13 residues. The CDR3, as DNA: TGTGCCAGCAGCGTAGCGGACAGCTACGAGCAGTACTTC. It is translated as CASSVADSYEQYF.

The rearrangement joins TRBV15 to TRBJ2-2; 11 nucleotides align to TRBD1. This CDR3 is built from 16 residues. Germline assignment: CDR1 LNHNV and CDR2 YYDKDF (reference sequence). J was trimmed by 4 bases and V by 4 bases; bases with no gene match: 5. CDR3 bases: TGTGCCACCAGCAAACGGACAGGGGGCCGCACCGGGGAGCTGTTTTTT. It is translated as CATSKRTGGRTGELFF.